This T cell receptor (beta chain) was found in a study of blood T cells in healthy people across ages. Whole-study context: About one barcoded beta molecule per two T cells was captured by template switching. General study results and limits: Strong correlation linked observed beta diversity and percent naive T cells. Conclusively comparing naive with antigen-experienced cells was impossible with unsorted PBMCs.

CDR3 size: 11 residues. CDR1 is KGHSH and CDR2 is LQKENI in the germline V gene. V was pared by 1 base and J by 9 bases, with 6 bases between. A note on this clonotype: Its antigen is not identified.

Together with a sample-barcoded 5' primer, a J-beta primer mix was included in a second PCR lasting roughly 6 to 12 cycles. MiXCR, run by TCRdb on the 5' RACE reads, gives a single entry per CDR3 protein. The table shows a few hundred thousand distinct CDR3 sequences, with roughly half occurring only once. This chain links TRBV18 with TRBJ2-5, with D perhaps TRBD1 or TRBD2 (5 bases each). This TCR came from a man aged 60 to 69 in good health. The sequenced sample consisted of blood. CDR3 residues: CASSPRGAQYF. The CDR3 nucleotides are TGTGCCAGCTCACCACGAGGGGCCCAGTACTTC.